Shown below are 6 T cell receptor beta chains from a single sample sequenced in a study of CD4 T cells in relation to SARS-CoV-2 and coronaviruses. The unexposed donors gave CD4+ T cells in about 2010-2019, prior to COVID-19. The cells were cultured for roughly 11 days before CD4+ T cells were isolated. Their antigens are not known. Sequencing was performed with immunoSEQ multiplex PCR; in TCRdb, only in-frame clones are kept and a portion is missing. The sample gives 20,000 to 25,000 clones, about 70% of which show up once; 9.5% to 11% is in the top ten. Sequences were obtained from CD4+ T cells from PBMCs, cultured in vitro. The receptors were sampled from a human donor in good health.

Only one count was recorded for this clone. The rearrangement joins TRBV7-9 to TRBJ2-5; 8 positions agree with TRBD1. There are 14 residues in the CDR3. The germline V gene has CDR1 SEHNR and CDR2 FQNEAQ (reference sequence). V trimming: 5 bases; J trimming: 6 bases; junction bases outside the gene matches: 8. CDR3 in amino acids: CASSVPGGGKTQYF. CDR3 nucleotide sequence: TGTGCCAGCAGCGTTCCAGGGGGCGGGAAGACCCAGTACTTC. The full variable domain, completed using reference TRBV7-9 and TRBJ2-5, is DTGVSQNPRHKITKRGQNVTFRCDPISEHNRLYWYRQTLGQGPEFLTYFQNEAQLEKSRLLSDRFSAERPKGSFSTLEIQRTEQGDSAMYLCASSVPGGGKTQYFGPGTRLLVL.

The rearrangement uses TRBV6-5 and TRBJ1-6; no definite D call. The CDR3 is 15 residues long. Trimming took off 9 bases at V and 0 bases at J, with 12 bases between the two ends. Germline assignment: CDR1 MNHEY and CDR2 SVGAGI. The CDR3 is CASKAASSYNSPLHF. The CDR3 DNA reads as TGTGCCAGTAAAGCGGCAAGCTCCTATAATTCACCCCTCCACTTT.

The rearrangement uses TRBV11-2 and TRBJ2-7, with 7 bases identical to TRBD1. The CDR3 runs to 15 residues. After removal of 3 bases from V and 6 bases from J, the junction contained 11 bases not matched to a gene. Germline V gives CDR1 SGHAT, CDR2 FQNNGV. In DNA, the CDR3 is TGTGCCAGCAGCTTGGGGGCCGGGGACAGTCCCGAGCAGTACTTC. This translates into CASSLGAGDSPEQYF.

The J gene is TRBJ2-1, the V gene TRBV7-2; 9 bases align to TRBD2. Germline V gene data show CDR1 as SGHTA and CDR2 as FQGNSA. The CDR3 totals 15 residues. Unmatched junction bases numbered 8, after V lost 2 bases and J lost 9 bases. Here the CDR3 reads CASSLFLAGGREQFF. In nucleotides, the CDR3 is TGTGCCAGCAGCTTATTTTTGGCGGGGGGGCGTGAGCAGTTCTTC.

This clone was counted only a few times. J is TRBJ2-2 and V is TRBV3-1 (or the pseudogene TRBV3-2), with 8 nucleotides matching TRBD2. J gave up 10 bases and V 3 bases, and 7 bases lay outside the gene matches. Germline CDR1 is LGHDT and CDR2 is YNNKEL (reference sequence). This CDR3 contains 14 residues. The CDR3 region is CASSQRAGEQELFF. The CDR3 DNA reads TGTGCCAGCAGCCAGAGAGCGGGAGAGCAGGAGCTGTTTTTT.

This rearrangement joins TRBV18 to TRBJ2-2; D may be TRBD1 (6 bases). The CDR3 runs to 17 residues. Deletions cut 1 base from V and 0 bases from J, with 12 bases between. Germline CDR1 and CDR2: KGHSH and LQKENI. The CDR3 region has the DNA TGTGCCAGCTCACCACGAGTAACAGGGTCGAACACCGGGGAGCTGTTTTTT. It encodes CASSPRVTGSNTGELFF. The full variable domain, its missing parts supplied by reference TRBV18 and TRBJ2-2, is NAGVMQNPRHLVRRRGQEARLRCSPMKGHSHVYWYRQLPEEGLKFMVYLQKENIIDESGMPKERFSAEFPKEGPSILRIQQVVRGDSAAYFCASSPRVTGSNTGELFFGEGSRLTVL.